Presented here are 2 T cell receptor beta chains from one specimen sequenced in a study of cytomegalovirus exposure and HLA in healthy donors. The PCR had 60 Vbeta and 13 Jbeta primers. Profiled with immunoSEQ multiplex PCR; TCRdb holds only in-frame clones, not every one. The data contain some 110,000 clones, approximately 70% of them singletons. Sequencing was performed on PBMCs. The receptors originated from a man aged 30 to 39 in good health and CMV-seropositive.

V usage is TRBV6-6 and J usage is TRBJ2-3; 11 bases line up with TRBD2. The V gene's germline CDR1 is MNHNY and CDR2 SVGAGI (reference sequence). This CDR3 region has 15 residues. V lost 3 bases to trimming and J lost 4 bases; unmatched junction nucleotides: 3. The CDR3 region is CASSYSGRVADTQYF. The CDR3, as DNA: TGTGCCAGCAGTTATAGCGGGAGGGTGGCAGATACGCAGTATTTT.

There are a few counts of this clone. The chain couples TRBV15 to TRBJ2-7; maybe TRBD2 (5 bases). Germline loops: CDR1 LNHNV, CDR2 YYDKDF (reference sequence). Trimming took 8 bases from V and 0 from J, leaving 14 bases between them. There are 14 residues in the CDR3. The CDR3 DNA reads as TGTGCCACCTCGGGGAGCGGTAGCTCCTACGAGCAGTACGTC. Its translation: CATSGSGSSYEQYV.